The rows below give T cell receptor beta chains drawn from one sample of a study of identical twins. TCRdb re-analysed the 5' RACE reads in MiXCR, keeping a single row per CDR3 protein. The repertoire holds some 1,700,000 distinct CDR3 sequences, with under 35% as singletons. The sequencing sample was made of cord blood. Source of these receptors: a newborn girl in good health. Both conserved end residues are part of each CDR3. D genes are given only for firm matches. Size is omitted from some rows. Given values are once, few, many or a class for expanded clones.

V gene	J gene	D gene	clone size	CDR3 protein	CDR3 DNA
TRBV20-1	TRBJ2-1	TRBD2	.	CSAPSWLAGNNDQFF	TGCAGTGCCCCATCTTGGCTAGCGGGAAACAATGACCAGTTCTTC
TRBV6-1	TRBJ2-3	TRBD2	.	CASRLADTDTQYF	TGTGCCAGCAGGCTAGCGGACACAGATACGCAGTATTTT
TRBV7-2	TRBJ1-2	TRBD1	.	CASSLPGTGWEGYTF	TGTGCCAGCAGCTTACCAGGGACAGGGTGGGAGGGCTACACCTTC
TRBV4-2	TRBJ2-5	.	.	CASSQGEAQQETQYF	TGTGCCAGCAGCCAAGGGGAAGCTCAACAAGAGACCCAGTACTTC
TRBV11-2	TRBJ2-1	.	few	CASSIRTNEQFF	TGTGCCAGCAGCATAAGAACGAATGAGCAGTTCTTC
TRBV29-1	TRBJ2-7	TRBD2	few	CSVWAPRRESSYEQYF	TGCAGCGTTTGGGCCCCCCGGCGGGAGAGCTCCTACGAGCAGTACTTC
TRBV7-2	TRBJ1-4	.	.	CASSLGAGSGEKLFF	TGTGCCAGCAGCTTAGGGGCGGGGTCTGGCGAAAAACTGTTTTTT
TRBV2	TRBJ2-5	.	.	CASSGLQQETQYF	TGTGCCAGCAGTGGGCTACAACAAGAGACCCAGTACTTC
TRBV7-6	TRBJ1-1	.	few	CASSLAPSGNTEAFF	TGTGCCAGCAGCTTAGCCCCCAGCGGGAACACTGAAGCTTTCTTT
TRBV6-1	TRBJ1-1	.	once	CASSAFRTVNTEAFF	TGTGCCAGCAGTGCCTTCCGGACGGTGAACACTGAAGCTTTCTTT
TRBV10-3	TRBJ1-3	TRBD1	few	CAISESLQGGSGNTIYF	TGTGCCATCAGTGAGTCGTTGCAGGGGGGCTCTGGAAACACCATATATTTT
TRBV6-5	TRBJ1-2	.	.	CASSYRRDNYGYTF	TGTGCCAGCAGTTACAGGAGGGATAACTATGGCTACACCTTC
TRBV20-1	TRBJ1-6	TRBD1	.	CSARDSDRGNSPLHF	TGCAGTGCTAGAGATTCGGACAGGGGTAATTCACCCCTCCACTTT
TRBV28	TRBJ2-1	TRBD2	.	CASGLTGTSGYNEQFF	TGTGCCAGCGGTCTAACCGGGACTAGCGGCTACAATGAGCAGTTCTTC
TRBV20-1	TRBJ2-7	.	.	CSARHGPSYNEQYF	TGCAGTGCTAGGCATGGGCCCTCCTACAATGAGCAGTACTTC
TRBV10-3	TRBJ1-1	.	.	CAISEAYGQFDAEAFF	TGTGCCATCAGTGAGGCTTACGGCCAGTTTGACGCTGAAGCTTTCTTT
TRBV29-1	TRBJ2-5	.	.	CSGGTAQETQYF	TGCAGCGGAGGGACCGCCCAAGAGACCCAGTACTTC
TRBV12-3/TRBV12-4	TRBJ2-7	TRBD2	.	CASSSLSLLAGASSYEQYF	TGTGCCAGCAGTTCTTTAAGCCTTCTAGCGGGGGCATCCTCCTACGAGCAGTACTTC
TRBV27	TRBJ2-7	TRBD1	few	CASSLRDRGQHEQYF	TGTGCCAGCAGTTTAAGGGACAGGGGGCAACACGAGCAGTACTTC
TRBV12-3/TRBV12-4	TRBJ2-7	TRBD1	.	CASSLRGHNSYEQYF	TGTGCCAGCAGTTTAAGGGGGCACAACTCCTACGAGCAGTACTTC
TRBV20-1	TRBJ1-2	.	.	CSASVTYGYTF	TGCAGTGCTAGCGTGACATATGGCTACACCTTC
TRBV7-2	TRBJ1-1	TRBD1	.	CASSLAGTAINTEAFF	TGTGCCAGCAGCTTAGCTGGGACAGCGATAAACACTGAAGCTTTCTTT
TRBV27	TRBJ1-5	.	few	CASSFVGGQPQHF	TGTGCCAGCAGTTTTGTTGGGGGTCAGCCCCAGCATTTT
TRBV24-1	TRBJ2-5	.	.	CATAGSQETQYF	TGTGCCACCGCGGGGAGCCAAGAGACCCAGTACTTC
TRBV7-7	TRBJ1-1	.	.	CASSLYQFTEAFF	TGTGCTAGCAGCTTATATCAGTTCACTGAAGCTTTCTTT
TRBV5-1	TRBJ2-3	TRBD1	.	CASSLGDSLGSDTQYF	TGCGCCAGCAGCTTGGGGGACAGCTTGGGTTCAGATACGCAGTATTTT
TRBV2	TRBJ2-5	.	few	CAKGGETQYF	TGTGCCAAGGGTGGAGAGACCCAGTACTTC
TRBV7-2	TRBJ2-1	.	few	CASSLAGTLRSYNEQFF	TGTGCCAGCAGCTTGGCTGGGACCCTACGCTCCTACAATGAGCAGTTCTTC
TRBV28	TRBJ2-3	TRBD2	few	CASSFWGLAGVRVDTQYF	TGTGCCAGCAGCTTTTGGGGACTAGCGGGAGTTAGAGTAGATACGCAGTATTTT
TRBV20-1	TRBJ1-1	.	few	CSAISGEDAEAFF	TGCAGTGCTATATCGGGGGAAGACGCTGAAGCTTTCTTT
TRBV3-1	TRBJ1-3	TRBD1	.	CASRHRGGSGNTIYF	TGTGCCAGCAGACACAGGGGAGGCTCTGGAAACACCATATATTTT
TRBV28	TRBJ1-6	.	.	CASSLIWGDNSPLHF	TGTGCCAGCAGTTTAATCTGGGGTGATAATTCACCCCTCCACTTT
TRBV14	TRBJ1-2	.	.	CASSQIPGNYGYTF	TGTGCCAGCAGCCAAATTCCAGGGAACTATGGCTACACCTTC
TRBV25-1	TRBJ1-6	.	.	CASSDTHNSPLHF	TGTGCCAGCTCAGACACCCATAATTCACCCCTCCACTTT
TRBV20-1	TRBJ2-7	.	few	CSARVPGKANYEQYF	TGCAGTGCTAGAGTCCCGGGAAAAGCGAACTACGAGCAGTACTTC
TRBV3-1	TRBJ1-2	.	many	CASSHFLTHRRANYGYTF	TGTGCCAGCAGCCATTTTCTAACCCACAGGAGAGCTAACTATGGCTACACCTTC
TRBV3-1	TRBJ2-1	TRBD2	few	CASSQGPSGGTLSYNEQFF	TGTGCCAGCAGCCAAGGCCCTAGCGGGGGGACACTCTCCTACAATGAGCAGTTCTTC
TRBV4-2	TRBJ1-1	TRBD1	.	CASSQVWVDRGHTGAFF	TGTGCCAGCAGCCAAGTATGGGTTGACAGGGGACACACTGGAGCTTTCTTT
TRBV4-1	TRBJ2-1	.	.	CASSQEGGNNEQFF	TGCGCCAGCAGCCAAGAAGGGGGAAACAATGAGCAGTTCTTC
TRBV20-1	TRBJ1-1	.	few	CSATTRRTGMNTEAFF	TGCAGTGCTACCACCCGACGGACGGGAATGAACACTGAAGCTTTCTTT
TRBV9	TRBJ1-2	.	many	CASSVQGYGYTF	TGTGCCAGCAGCGTCCAGGGCTATGGCTACACCTTC
TRBV2	TRBJ2-5	.	.	CASGGPYYNEQYF	TGTGCCAGCGGGGGGCCTTACTACAATGAGCAGTACTTC
TRBV2	TRBJ2-5	.	few	CASKTRTAETQYF	TGTGCCAGCAAAACGAGAACAGCGGAGACCCAGTACTTC
TRBV6-5	TRBJ2-7	.	few	CASSYSVFYEQYF	TGTGCCAGCAGTTACTCGGTTTTCTACGAGCAGTACTTC
TRBV7-9	TRBJ2-7	.	few	CASSPKAGLYEQYF	TGTGCCAGCAGCCCAAAAGCAGGGCTGTACGAGCAGTACTTC
TRBV7-2	TRBJ2-4	.	many	CASSLAGPLAKNIQYF	TGTGCCAGCAGCTTAGCAGGACCACTAGCCAAAAACATTCAGTACTTC
TRBV20-1	TRBJ2-1	TRBD1	few	CSARKTGVYNEQFF	TGCAGTGCTAGGAAGACAGGGGTCTACAATGAGCAGTTCTTC
TRBV6-1	TRBJ2-4	.	.	CASSEAGPFAKNTQYF	TGTGCCAGCAGTGAAGCGGGACCTTTTGCCAAAAACACTCAGTACTTC
TRBV7-2	TRBJ2-1	TRBD2	.	CASRTSGGYYNEQFF	TGTGCCAGCAGAACTAGCGGGGGATATTACAATGAGCAGTTCTTC
TRBV6-1	TRBJ1-6	TRBD1	.	CASTHPLQGAGSPLHF	TGTGCCAGCACCCATCCCCTACAGGGGGCCGGATCACCCCTCCACTTT
TRBV4-1	TRBJ2-7	.	.	CASSQAGYSSSYEQYF	TGCGCCAGCAGCCAAGCGGGCTATTCCAGCTCCTACGAGCAGTACTTC
TRBV3-1	TRBJ2-3	TRBD2	.	CASSQELAGYTDTQYF	TGTGCCAGCAGCCAAGAACTAGCGGGGTATACAGATACGCAGTATTTT